This T cell receptor beta chain was captured by sequencing in a study of shared clonotypes between healthy human individuals. The naive CD8 population came from CD45RO-negative cells selected for CCR7, without terminally differentiated effector memory CD45RA+ cells. The CDR3 contains 16 residues. V was pared by 0 bases and J by 1 base, with 4 bases of the junction left unmatched. Germline-derived CDR1 and CDR2 are MNHEY and SVGAGI. Some clones are missing from TCRdb's copy, which holds only in-frame ones; the method was immunoSEQ multiplex PCR. The table records about 1,900,000 clones, approximately 95% of them present only once.

V and J are TRBV6-5 and TRBJ2-7; TRBD2 matches 9 bases. Sequenced sample: naive CD8+ T cells sorted from blood. The clonotype comes from a man in his late teens or twenties in good health. CDR3 amino acids: CASSYSGGRVSYEQYF. The DNA for the CDR3 is TGTGCCAGCAGTTACTCCGGCGGGAGGGTTTCCTACGAGCAGTACTTC.